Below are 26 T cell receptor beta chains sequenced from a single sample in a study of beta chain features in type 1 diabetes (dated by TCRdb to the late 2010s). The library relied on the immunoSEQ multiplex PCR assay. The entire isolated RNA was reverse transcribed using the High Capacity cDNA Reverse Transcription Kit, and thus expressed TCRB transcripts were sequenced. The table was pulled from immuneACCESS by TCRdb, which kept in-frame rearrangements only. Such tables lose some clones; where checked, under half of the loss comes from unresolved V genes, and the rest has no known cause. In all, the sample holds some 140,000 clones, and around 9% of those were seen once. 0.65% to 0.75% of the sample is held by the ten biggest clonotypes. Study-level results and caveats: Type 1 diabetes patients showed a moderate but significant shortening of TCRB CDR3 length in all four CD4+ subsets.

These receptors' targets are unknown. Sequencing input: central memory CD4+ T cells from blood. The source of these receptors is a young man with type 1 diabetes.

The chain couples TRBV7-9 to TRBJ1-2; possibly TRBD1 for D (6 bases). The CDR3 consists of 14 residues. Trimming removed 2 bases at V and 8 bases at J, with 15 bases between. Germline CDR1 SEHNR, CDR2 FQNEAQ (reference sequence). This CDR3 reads CASSLWSRGNGYTF. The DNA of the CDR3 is TGTGCCAGCAGCTTATGGTCCAGGGGAAACGGCTACACCTTC.

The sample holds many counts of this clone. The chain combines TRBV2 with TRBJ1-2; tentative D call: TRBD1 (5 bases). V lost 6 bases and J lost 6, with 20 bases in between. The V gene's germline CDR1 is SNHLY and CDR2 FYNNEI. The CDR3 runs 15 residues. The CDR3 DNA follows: TGTGCCAGCAGCGAAAATCAGGGAATATATAATGGCTACACCTTC. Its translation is CASSENQGIYNGYTF.

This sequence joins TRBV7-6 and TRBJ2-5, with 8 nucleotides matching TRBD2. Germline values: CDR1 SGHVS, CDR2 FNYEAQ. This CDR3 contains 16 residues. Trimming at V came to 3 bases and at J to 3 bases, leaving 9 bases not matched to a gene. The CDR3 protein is CASSFLNGGAEETQYF. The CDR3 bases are TGTGCCAGCAGCTTTCTAAACGGGGGGGCCGAAGAGACCCAGTACTTC. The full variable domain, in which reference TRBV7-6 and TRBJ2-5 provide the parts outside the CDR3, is GAGVSQSPRYKVTKRGQDVALRCDPISGHVSLYWYRQALGQGPEFLTYFNYEAQQDKSGLPNDRFSAERPEGSISTLTIQRTEQRDSAMYRCASSFLNGGAEETQYFGPGTRLLVL.

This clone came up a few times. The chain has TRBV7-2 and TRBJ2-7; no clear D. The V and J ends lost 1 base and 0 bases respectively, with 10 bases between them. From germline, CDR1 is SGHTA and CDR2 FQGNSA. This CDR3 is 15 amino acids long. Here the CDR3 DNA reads TGTGCCAGCAGCTTAGTGGGCAGAACCTCCTACGAGCAGTACTTC. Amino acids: CASSLVGRTSYEQYF.

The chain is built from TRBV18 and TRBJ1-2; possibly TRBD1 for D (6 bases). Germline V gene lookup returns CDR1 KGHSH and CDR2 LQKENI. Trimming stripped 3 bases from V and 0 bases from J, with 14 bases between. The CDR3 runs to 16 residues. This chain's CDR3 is CASSPVGQSTNYGYTF. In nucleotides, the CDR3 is TGTGCCAGCTCACCGGTTGGACAGTCTACTAACTATGGCTACACCTTC. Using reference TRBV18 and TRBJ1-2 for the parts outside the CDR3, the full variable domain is NAGVMQNPRHLVRRRGQEARLRCSPMKGHSHVYWYRQLPEEGLKFMVYLQKENIIDESGMPKERFSAEFPKEGPSILRIQQVVRGDSAAYFCASSPVGQSTNYGYTFGSGTRLTVV.

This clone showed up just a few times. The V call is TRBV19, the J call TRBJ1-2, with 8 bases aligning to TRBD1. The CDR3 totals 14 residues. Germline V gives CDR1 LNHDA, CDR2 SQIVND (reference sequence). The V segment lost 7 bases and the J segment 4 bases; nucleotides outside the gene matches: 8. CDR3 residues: CASNRDRLLYGYTF. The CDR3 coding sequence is TGTGCCAGTAACCGGGACAGGCTCCTCTATGGCTACACCTTC. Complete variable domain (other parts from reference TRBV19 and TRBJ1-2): DGGITQSPKYLFRKEGQNVTLSCEQNLNHDAMYWYRQDPGQGLRLIYYSQIVNDFQKGDIAEGYSVSREKKESFPLTVTSAQKNPTAFYLCASNRDRLLYGYTFGSGTRLTVV.

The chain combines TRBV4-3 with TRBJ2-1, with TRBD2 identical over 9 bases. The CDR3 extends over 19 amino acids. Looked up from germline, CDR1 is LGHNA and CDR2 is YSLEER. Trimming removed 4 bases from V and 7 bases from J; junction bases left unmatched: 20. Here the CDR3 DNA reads TGCGCCAGCAGCCCTAGACCACTCGATCCAGCGGGGGGTTCGAATGAGCAGTTCTTC. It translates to CASSPRPLDPAGGSNEQFF.

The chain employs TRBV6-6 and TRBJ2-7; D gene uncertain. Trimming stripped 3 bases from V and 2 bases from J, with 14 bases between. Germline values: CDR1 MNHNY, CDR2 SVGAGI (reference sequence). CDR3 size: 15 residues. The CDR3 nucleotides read TGTGCCAGCAGTTATAAGCCGTTTGGAGCCTACGAGCAGTACTTC. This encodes CASSYKPFGAYEQYF.

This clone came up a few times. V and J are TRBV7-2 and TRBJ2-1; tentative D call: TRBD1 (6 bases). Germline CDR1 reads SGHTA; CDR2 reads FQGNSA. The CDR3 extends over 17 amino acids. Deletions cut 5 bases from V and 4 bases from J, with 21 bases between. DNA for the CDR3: TGTGCCAGCAGCCTCAGCGGTACACAGGGCCTTTACAATGAGCAGTTCTTC. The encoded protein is CASSLSGTQGLYNEQFF.

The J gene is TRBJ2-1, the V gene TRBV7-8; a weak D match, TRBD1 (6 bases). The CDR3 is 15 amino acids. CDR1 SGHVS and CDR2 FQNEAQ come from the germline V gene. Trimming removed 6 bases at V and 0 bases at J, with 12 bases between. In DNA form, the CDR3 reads TGTGCCAGCAGTTCGACGACAGGCTCCTACAATGAGCAGTTCTTC. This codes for CASSSTTGSYNEQFF. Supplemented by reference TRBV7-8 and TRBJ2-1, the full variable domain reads GAGVSQSPRYKVAKRGQDVALRCDPISGHVSLFWYQQALGQGPEFLTYFQNEAQLDKSGLPSDRFFAERPEGSVSTLKIQRTQQEDSAVYLCASSSTTGSYNEQFFGPGTRLTVL.

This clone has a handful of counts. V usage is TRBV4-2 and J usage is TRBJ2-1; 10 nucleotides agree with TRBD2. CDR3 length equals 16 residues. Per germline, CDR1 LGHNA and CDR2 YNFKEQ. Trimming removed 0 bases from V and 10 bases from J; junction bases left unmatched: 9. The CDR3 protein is CASSQEGASGGREQFF. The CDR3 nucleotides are TGTGCCAGCAGCCAAGAAGGGGCTAGCGGGGGACGAGAGCAGTTCTTC.

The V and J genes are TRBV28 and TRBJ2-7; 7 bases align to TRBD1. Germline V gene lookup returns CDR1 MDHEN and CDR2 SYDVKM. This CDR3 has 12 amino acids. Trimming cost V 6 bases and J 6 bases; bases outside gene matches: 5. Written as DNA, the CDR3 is TGTGCCAGCAGAGAGACAGGGACCGAGCAGTACTTC. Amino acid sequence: CASRETGTEQYF.

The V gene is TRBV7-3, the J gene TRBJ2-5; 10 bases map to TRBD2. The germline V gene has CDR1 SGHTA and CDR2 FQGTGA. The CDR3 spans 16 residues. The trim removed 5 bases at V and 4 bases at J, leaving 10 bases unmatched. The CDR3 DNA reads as TGTGCCAGCAGCCCTAGCGTAGCGGGGGGACTAGAGACCCAGTACTTC. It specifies CASSPSVAGGLETQYF.

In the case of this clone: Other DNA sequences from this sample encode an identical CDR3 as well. The DNA of the CDR3 is TGTGCCAGCAGACGGGACACCCAAGAGACCCAGTACTTC. Its protein product is CASRRDTQETQYF. The chain recombines TRBV7-9 with TRBJ2-5, with TRBD1 as a possible D gene (6 bases). This CDR3 contains 13 residues. Looked up from germline, CDR1 is SEHNR and CDR2 is FQNEAQ (reference sequence). The V end was cut by 6 bases, the J end by 1 base, with 9 bases between.

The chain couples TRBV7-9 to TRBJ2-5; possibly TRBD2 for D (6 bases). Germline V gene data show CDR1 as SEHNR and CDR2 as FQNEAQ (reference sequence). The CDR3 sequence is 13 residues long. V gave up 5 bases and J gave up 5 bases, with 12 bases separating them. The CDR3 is CASSDTGEETQYF. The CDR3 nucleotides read TGTGCCAGCAGCGACACGGGGGAGGAGACCCAGTACTTC.

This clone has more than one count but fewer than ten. CDR3 bases: TGTGCCAGCAGTGACACCGGGACAGGGGGTATCAATGAGCAGTTCTTC. Protein: CASSDTGTGGINEQFF. J is TRBJ2-1 and V is TRBV6-1, with 11 bases aligning to TRBD1. V lost 3 bases to trimming and J lost 6 bases; unmatched junction nucleotides: 7. Germline V gives CDR1 MNHNS, CDR2 SASEGT. CDR3 length: 16 residues.

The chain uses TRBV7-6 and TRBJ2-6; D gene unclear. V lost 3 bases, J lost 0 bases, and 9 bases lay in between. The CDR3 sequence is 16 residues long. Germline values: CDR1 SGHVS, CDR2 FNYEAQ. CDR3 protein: CASSLGRVSGANVLTF. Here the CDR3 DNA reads TGTGCCAGCAGCTTGGGTCGGGTCTCTGGGGCCAACGTCCTGACTTTC.

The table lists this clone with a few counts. CDR3: CASSKVAGRNYNEQFF. The DNA for the CDR3 is TGTGCCAGCAGTAAAGTAGCGGGACGAAATTACAATGAGCAGTTCTTC. The genes are TRBV25-1 and TRBJ2-1; TRBD2 matches at 8 bases. Per the germline V gene, CDR1 is MGHDK and CDR2 is SYGVNS. The length of the CDR3 is 16 residues. Trimming took 5 bases from V and 4 from J; bases not matched to a gene: 10.

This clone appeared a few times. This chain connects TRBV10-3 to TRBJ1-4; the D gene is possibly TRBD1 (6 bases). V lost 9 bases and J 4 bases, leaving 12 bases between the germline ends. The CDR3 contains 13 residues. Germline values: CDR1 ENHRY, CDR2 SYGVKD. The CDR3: CAIMDSGNEKLFF. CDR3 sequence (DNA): TGTGCCATTATGGACAGCGGTAATGAAAAACTGTTTTTT.

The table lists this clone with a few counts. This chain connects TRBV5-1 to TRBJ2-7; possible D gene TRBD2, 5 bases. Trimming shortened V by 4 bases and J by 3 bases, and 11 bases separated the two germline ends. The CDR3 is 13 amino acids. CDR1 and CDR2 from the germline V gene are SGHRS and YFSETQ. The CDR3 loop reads CASSEGSDYEQYF. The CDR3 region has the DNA TGCGCCAGCAGCGAAGGGAGCGACTACGAGCAGTACTTC.

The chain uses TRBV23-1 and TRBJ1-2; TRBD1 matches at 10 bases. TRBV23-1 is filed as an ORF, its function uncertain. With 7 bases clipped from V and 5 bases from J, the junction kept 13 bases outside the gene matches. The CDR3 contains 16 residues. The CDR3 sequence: CASNPTRDRGRYGYTF. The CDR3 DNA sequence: TGCGCCAGCAATCCAACCCGGGACAGGGGAAGATATGGCTACACCTTC.

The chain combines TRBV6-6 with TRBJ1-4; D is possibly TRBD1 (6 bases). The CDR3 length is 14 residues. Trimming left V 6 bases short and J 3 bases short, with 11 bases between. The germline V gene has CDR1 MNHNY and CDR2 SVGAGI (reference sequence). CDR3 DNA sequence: TGTGCCAGCAGGAGGACAGCCTCTAATGAAAAACTGTTTTTT. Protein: CASRRTASNEKLFF.

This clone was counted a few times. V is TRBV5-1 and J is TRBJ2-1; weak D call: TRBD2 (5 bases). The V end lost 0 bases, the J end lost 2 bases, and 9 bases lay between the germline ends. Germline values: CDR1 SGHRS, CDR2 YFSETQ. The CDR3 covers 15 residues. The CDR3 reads CASSLVGETYNEQFF. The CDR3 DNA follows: TGCGCCAGCAGCTTGGTCGGGGAAACCTACAATGAGCAGTTCTTC.

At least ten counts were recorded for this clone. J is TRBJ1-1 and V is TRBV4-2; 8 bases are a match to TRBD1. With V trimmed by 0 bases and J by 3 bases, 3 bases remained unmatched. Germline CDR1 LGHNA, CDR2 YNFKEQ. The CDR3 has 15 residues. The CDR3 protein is CASSQDHRGYTEAFF. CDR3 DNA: TGTGCCAGCAGCCAAGATCACAGGGGGTACACTGAAGCTTTCTTT.

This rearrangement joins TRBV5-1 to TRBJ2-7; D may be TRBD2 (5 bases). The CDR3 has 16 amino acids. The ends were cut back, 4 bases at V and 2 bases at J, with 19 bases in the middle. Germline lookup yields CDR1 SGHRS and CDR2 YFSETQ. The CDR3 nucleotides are TGCGCCAGCAGCCCGGCGGGTAACAGCCTCGCCTACGAGCAGTACTTC. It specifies CASSPAGNSLAYEQYF.

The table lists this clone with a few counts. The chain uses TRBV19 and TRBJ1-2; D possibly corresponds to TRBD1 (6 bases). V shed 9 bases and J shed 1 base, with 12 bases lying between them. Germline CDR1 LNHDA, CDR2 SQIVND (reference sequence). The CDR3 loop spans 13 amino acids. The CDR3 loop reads CASRTDFNYGYTF. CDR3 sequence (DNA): TGTGCCAGCAGGACAGATTTTAACTATGGCTACACCTTC.